The entry that follows covers one T cell receptor (beta chain) sequence. The antigen is undetermined. The data are from a study of OX40 agonist ivuxolimab in advanced cancers. Study at large: In this cohort, patients received ivuxolimab, an agonistic anti-OX40 (CD134) antibody. A mean age of approximately 58 years, range about 20 to 85, was recorded, and approximately 85% were male. Intravenous ivuxolimab was administered to patients every 2 weeks at 0.01 to 10 mg/kg.

Data came from immunoSEQ multiplex PCR; TCRdb stores just in-frame clones and leaves some out. In the table there are nearly 80,000 clones, roughly 91% of which are singletons. Whole-study findings and limits: Clones of CD4+ and CD8+ blood T cells grew by week 6 at doses of 0.1 to 3.0 mg/kg.

This CDR3 is 15 amino acids long. Trimming took off 5 bases at V and 3 bases at J, with 14 bases between the two ends. Germline assignment: CDR1 SGHRS and CDR2 YFSETQ. The chain combines TRBV5-1 with TRBJ2-2; D perhaps matches TRBD1 (7 bases). This TCR came from an adult with an advanced solid tumor such as melanoma, head and neck, liver or kidney cancer. The specimen comprised CD4+ or CD8+ T cells sorted from blood, sampled in a trial of the OX40 agonist ivuxolimab. CDR3: CASRPGGPDTGELFF. The CDR3 DNA reads TGCGCCAGCAGGCCAGGGGGGCCCGACACCGGGGAGCTGTTTTTT.